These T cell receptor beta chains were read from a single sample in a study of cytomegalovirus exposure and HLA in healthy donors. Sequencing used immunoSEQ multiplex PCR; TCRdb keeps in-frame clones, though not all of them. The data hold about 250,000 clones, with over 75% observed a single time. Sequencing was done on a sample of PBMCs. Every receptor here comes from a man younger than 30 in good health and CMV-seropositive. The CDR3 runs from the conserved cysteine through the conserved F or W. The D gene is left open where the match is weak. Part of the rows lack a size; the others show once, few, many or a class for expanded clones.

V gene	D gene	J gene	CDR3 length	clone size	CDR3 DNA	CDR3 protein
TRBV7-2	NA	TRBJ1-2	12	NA	TGTGCCGGTGCTGGATCCAACTATGGCTACACCTTC	CAGAGSNYGYTF
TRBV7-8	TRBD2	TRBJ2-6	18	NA	TGTGCCAGCAGCCCCCGAGGTAGCGGGGGCTCTGGGGCCAACGTCCTGACTTTC	CASSPRGSGGSGANVLTF
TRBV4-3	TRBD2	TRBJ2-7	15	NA	TGCGCCAGCAGCCCGAACCTAGCGGGTCGGTACGAGCAGTACTTC	CASSPNLAGRYEQYF
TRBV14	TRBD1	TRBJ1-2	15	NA	TGTGCCAGCAGCCAGGGAAACAGGGGATATTATGGCTACACCTTC	CASSQGNRGYYGYTF
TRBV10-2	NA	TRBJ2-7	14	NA	TGCGCCAGCAGTGAGTCTAGCGCCGACTACGAGCAGTACTTC	CASSESSADYEQYF
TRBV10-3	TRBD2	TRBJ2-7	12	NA	TGTGCCATCGGGGGGACTAGCTACGAGCAGTACTTC	CAIGGTSYEQYF
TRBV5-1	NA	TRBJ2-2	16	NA	TGCGCCAGCAGCTTAATGCAGGAATGGAACACCGGGGAGCTGTTTTTT	CASSLMQEWNTGELFF
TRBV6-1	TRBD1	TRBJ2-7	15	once	TGTGCCAGCAGCGACGCCGGGACAGGAGTTTACGAGCAGTACTTC	CASSDAGTGVYEQYF
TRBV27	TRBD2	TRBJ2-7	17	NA	TGTGCCAGCAGTTTACCCCGAGGGGCTAGCGGTTCTGGTGAGCAGTACTTC	CASSLPRGASGSGEQYF
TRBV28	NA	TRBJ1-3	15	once	TGTGCCAGCAGCAGGGTGGAAGTATCTGGAAACACCATATATTTT	CASSRVEVSGNTIYF
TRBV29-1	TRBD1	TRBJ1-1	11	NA	TGCAGCGTGCGACAGGGGTTGGAAGCTTTCTTT	CSVRQGLEAFF
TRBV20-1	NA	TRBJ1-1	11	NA	TGCAGTGCCAGACCCAACACTGAAGCTTTCTTT	CSARPNTEAFF
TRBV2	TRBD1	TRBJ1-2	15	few	TGTGCCAGCAGTGCCCAGGGACAGGGGGCAGTTGGCTACACCTTC	CASSAQGQGAVGYTF
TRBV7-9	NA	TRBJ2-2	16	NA	TGTGCCAGCAGCTCCCTTTTACAGGGGAACACCGGGGAGCTGTTTTTT	CASSSLLQGNTGELFF
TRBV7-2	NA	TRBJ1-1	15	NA	TGTGCCAGCAGCTTAGAGCAGGGGCTTCACACTGAAGCTTTCTTT	CASSLEQGLHTEAFF
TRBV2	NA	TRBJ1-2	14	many	TGTGCCAGCAGGATCACCTCCGGGACCTATGGCTACACCTTC	CASRITSGTYGYTF
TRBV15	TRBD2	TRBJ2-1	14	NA	TGTGCCACCCATAGACTAGCGAGCTACAATGAGCAGTTCTTC	CATHRLASYNEQFF
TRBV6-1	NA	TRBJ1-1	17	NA	TGTGCCAGCAGTGTCCGAACTTGGTCAATAGGGACCGCTGAAGCTTTCTTT	CASSVRTWSIGTAEAFF